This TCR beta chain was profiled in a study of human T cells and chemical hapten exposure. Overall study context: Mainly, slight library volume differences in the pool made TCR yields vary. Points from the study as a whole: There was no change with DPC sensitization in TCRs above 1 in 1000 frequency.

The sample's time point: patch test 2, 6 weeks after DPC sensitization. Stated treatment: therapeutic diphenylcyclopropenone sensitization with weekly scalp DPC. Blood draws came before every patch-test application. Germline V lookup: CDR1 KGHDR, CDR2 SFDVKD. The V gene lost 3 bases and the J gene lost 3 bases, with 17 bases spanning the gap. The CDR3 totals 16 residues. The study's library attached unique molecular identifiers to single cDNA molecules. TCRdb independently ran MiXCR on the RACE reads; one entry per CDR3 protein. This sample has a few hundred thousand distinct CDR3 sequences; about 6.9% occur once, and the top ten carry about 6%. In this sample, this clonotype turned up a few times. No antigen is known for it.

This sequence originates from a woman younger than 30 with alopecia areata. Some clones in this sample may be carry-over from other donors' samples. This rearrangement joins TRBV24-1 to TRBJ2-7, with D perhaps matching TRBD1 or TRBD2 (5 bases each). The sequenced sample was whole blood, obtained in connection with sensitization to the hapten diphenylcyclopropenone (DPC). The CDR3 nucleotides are TGTGCCACCAGTGATGTGGCCGGGACCGATAACTACGAGCAGTACTTC. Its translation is CATSDVAGTDNYEQYF.